The 25 T cell receptor beta chains presented below share a single source sample, sequenced in a study of identical twins. TCRdb called the 5' RACE reads again in MiXCR, with one record for every CDR3 protein. The sample holds a few hundred thousand distinct CDR3 sequences, 13% to 15% seen once. The sample was also reused in another study, on yellow fever vaccine responses in identical twins.

Source material: CD4+ T cells sorted from blood. The receptors derive from a woman between 18 and 30 years old in good health.

There are many counts of this clonotype. The chain employs TRBV12-3 or TRBV12-4 and TRBJ2-7, with 10 bases fitting TRBD2. J lost 1 base, V lost 6 bases, and 6 bases had no gene match. The CDR3 spans 15 residues. The DNA for the CDR3 is TGTGCCAGCAGGCCCGGGACTAGCGTTTCCTACGAGCAGTACTTC. It translates to CASRPGTSVSYEQYF.

The V gene is TRBV28, the J gene TRBJ2-3, with 9 bases identical to TRBD2. Trimming removed 5 bases from V and 4 bases from J; junction bases left unmatched: 4. Germline values: CDR1 MDHEN, CDR2 SYDVKM. There are 14 residues in the CDR3. The CDR3 bases are TGTGCCAGCAGTCTAGCGGGGAGCCCAGATACGCAGTATTTT. This gives the protein CASSLAGSPDTQYF.

This clonotype was observed a few times. The V call is TRBV20-1, the J call TRBJ1-1; D perhaps matches TRBD1 (6 bases). This CDR3 comprises 15 residues. V lost 5 bases, J lost 1 base, and 17 bases lay in between. Looked up from germline, CDR1 is DFQATT and CDR2 is SNEGSKA (reference sequence). The CDR3 region is CSAPRQAAPNTEAFF. In DNA, the CDR3 is TGCAGTGCTCCCCGACAGGCGGCCCCGAACACTGAAGCTTTCTTT.

The V and J genes are TRBV25-1 and TRBJ1-1, with TRBD1 matching over 9 bases. This CDR3 has 14 amino acids. The germline gives CDR1 MGHDK, CDR2 SYGVNS. With 6 bases clipped from V and 4 bases from J, the junction kept 6 bases outside the gene matches. The CDR3 is CASSHRGQGTEAFF. The DNA for the CDR3 is TGTGCCAGCAGCCACAGGGGGCAGGGCACTGAAGCTTTCTTT.

This sequence joins TRBV10-1 and TRBJ2-4; D is unclear. The V and J ends lost 0 bases and 2 bases respectively, with 8 bases between them. Germline V CDR1 and CDR2: WNHNN, SYGVQD (reference sequence). This CDR3 comprises 15 residues. CDR3 nucleotides: TGCGCCAGCAGTGAGTCGAGAAATTCCAAAAACATTCAGTACTTC. It specifies CASSESRNSKNIQYF.

This clonotype was found a few times. V usage is TRBV20-1 and J usage is TRBJ1-1; 7 bases map to TRBD1. The germline CDR1 and CDR2 sequences are DFQATT and SNEGSKA (reference sequence). V lost 5 bases to trimming and J lost 0 bases; unmatched junction nucleotides: 9. The CDR3 extends over 15 amino acids. CDR3 nucleotides: TGCAGTGCTTATTCGACAGGGTTAATGAACACTGAAGCTTTCTTT. Encoded protein: CSAYSTGLMNTEAFF.

The chain employs TRBV12-3 or TRBV12-4 and TRBJ2-1, with TRBD2 identical over 9 bases. J lost 1 base, V lost 5 bases, and 3 bases had no gene match. The CDR3 is 15 residues long. Here the CDR3 reads CASSTSGLSYNEQFF. CDR3 in DNA: TGTGCCAGCAGTACTAGCGGGCTATCCTACAATGAGCAGTTCTTC.

Only a few counts were recorded for this clonotype. V gene TRBV6-1 combines with J gene TRBJ2-1, with no clear D. V was shortened by 0 bases and J by 6 bases, with 12 bases between the two germline ends. Germline V lookup: CDR1 MNHNS, CDR2 SASEGT. There are 15 residues in the CDR3. DNA for the CDR3: TGTGCCAGCAGTGAAGCTCCACTGCCCTCCAATGAGCAGTTCTTC. Protein product: CASSEAPLPSNEQFF.

V is TRBV11-2 and J is TRBJ2-3; D gene unclear. Deletions cut 2 bases from V and 0 bases from J, with 9 bases between. The CDR3 spans 15 residues. Germline CDR1 is SGHAT and CDR2 is FQNNGV. DNA of the CDR3: TGTGCCAGCAGCTTACTAGTATCTAGCACAGATACGCAGTATTTT. The encoded protein is CASSLLVSSTDTQYF.

About this clonotype itself: Since a much larger clone is just one base distant, this may be a read error. The chain employs TRBV5-1 and TRBJ2-1; D gene unclear. V was cut by 0 bases and J by 5 bases, with 6 bases left in between. This CDR3 has 13 amino acids. Germline loops: CDR1 SGHRS, CDR2 YFSETQ. CDR3: CASSLGLDNEQFF. In DNA, the CDR3 is TGCGCCAGCAGCTTGGGACTGGACAATGAGCAGTTCTTC.

The chain employs TRBV5-1 and TRBJ1-3; no clear D gene. Trimming pared 2 bases from V and 8 bases from J, leaving 11 bases between. Germline V gene data show CDR1 as SGHRS and CDR2 as YFSETQ. This CDR3 is 13 amino acids long. DNA for the CDR3: TGCGCCAGCAGCTTTGAACCGCGGGACACCATATATTTT. Amino acid sequence: CASSFEPRDTIYF.

The J gene is TRBJ2-3, the V gene TRBV11-3; no firm D call. Trimming shortened V by 3 bases and J by 3 bases, and 7 bases separated the two germline ends. CDR3 length: 13 residues. CDR1 and CDR2 (germline): SGHNT, YENEEA. The CDR3 reads CASSFRPTDTQYF. DNA of the CDR3: TGTGCCAGCAGCTTTCGGCCGACAGATACGCAGTATTTT.

The chain uses TRBV4-2 and TRBJ2-3, with D possibly being TRBD2 (6 bases). V gave up 0 bases and J gave up 5 bases, with 12 bases separating them. The CDR3 length is 15 residues. The germline CDR1 and CDR2 sequences are LGHNA and YNFKEQ. Written as DNA, the CDR3 is TGTGCCAGCAGCCAAGAGGGGGGAAAAAAAGATACGCAGTATTTT. Its protein is CASSQEGGKKDTQYF.

This clonotype appeared a single time. The chain's CDR3 is CASRAGQVNEKLFF. The CDR3 DNA follows: TGCGCCAGCAGGGCGGGACAGGTTAATGAAAAACTGTTTTTT. The V gene is TRBV10-2, the J gene TRBJ1-4, with 8 bases matching TRBD1. Germline lookup yields CDR1 WSHSY and CDR2 SAAADI. After removal of 6 bases from V and 4 bases from J, the junction contained 4 bases not matched to a gene. This CDR3 has 14 amino acids.

The table lists this clonotype with a few counts. The V gene is TRBV5-1, the J gene TRBJ2-2, with 8 bases aligning to TRBD1. Germline V CDR1 and CDR2: SGHRS, YFSETQ. CDR3 length: 15 amino acids. The V gene end was trimmed by 0 bases and the J gene end by 6 bases; junction bases not matched to a gene: 4. The CDR3 loop reads CASSLEGQGPGELFF. The CDR3, as DNA: TGCGCCAGCAGCTTGGAAGGACAGGGTCCCGGGGAGCTGTTTTTT. Full variable domain (rest looked up from reference TRBV5-1 and TRBJ2-2): KAGVTQTPRYLIKTRGQQVTLSCSPISGHRSVSWYQQTPGQGLQFLFEYFSETQRNKGNFPGRFSGRQFSNSRSEMNVSTLELGDSALYLCASSLEGQGPGELFFGEGSRLTVL.

This rearrangement joins TRBV12-3 or TRBV12-4 to TRBJ1-6, with no clear D. This CDR3 spans 15 amino acids. V gave up 3 bases and J gave up 7 bases, with 13 bases separating them. The CDR3: CASSLREAANSPLHF. In DNA form, the CDR3 reads TGTGCCAGCAGTTTGAGGGAGGCGGCAAATTCACCCCTCCACTTT.

This clonotype was seen ten or more times. The chain combines TRBV12-3 or TRBV12-4 with TRBJ1-1; D unresolved. There are 13 residues in the CDR3. The ends were cut back, 6 bases at V and 3 bases at J, with 11 bases in the middle. The CDR3 region has the DNA TGTGCCAGCAGACCGAGGGAGCACACTGAAGCTTTCTTT. It codes for CASRPREHTEAFF.

This rearrangement joins TRBV7-6 to TRBJ2-2; 7 nucleotides align to TRBD1. V shed 6 bases, J shed 0 bases, and the junction held 10 bases outside the gene matches. The CDR3 spans 17 residues. Germline lookup yields CDR1 SGHVS and CDR2 FNYEAQ. CDR3 sequence (DNA): TGTGCCAGCAGGCAAACTGGACAGGCCGCGAACACCGGGGAGCTGTTTTTT. It is translated as CASRQTGQAANTGELFF. The complete variable domain, with remaining parts taken from reference TRBV7-6 and TRBJ2-2, reads GAGVSQSPRYKVTKRGQDVALRCDPISGHVSLYWYRQALGQGPEFLTYFNYEAQQDKSGLPNDRFSAERPEGSISTLTIQRTEQRDSAMYRCASRQTGQAANTGELFFGEGSRLTVL.

This clonotype turned up a few times. The genes are TRBV20-1 and TRBJ2-3; maybe TRBD2 (5 bases). Trimming left V 4 bases short and J 1 base short, with 9 bases between. The germline gives CDR1 DFQATT, CDR2 SNEGSKA (reference sequence). The CDR3 is 13 residues long. In DNA form, the CDR3 reads TGCAGTGCTAACCCCGGGGGCACAGATACGCAGTATTTT. Translated, it gives CSANPGGTDTQYF.

CDR3 protein: CASSFGEGYTEAFF. In nucleotides, the CDR3 is TGCGCCAGCAGCTTTGGGGAGGGGTACACTGAAGCTTTCTTT. The chain combines TRBV5-1 with TRBJ1-1; a weak D match, TRBD1 (5 bases). With 2 bases removed from V and 3 bases from J, the gap between germline ends came to 11 bases. CDR3 length: 14 amino acids. From germline, CDR1 is SGHRS and CDR2 YFSETQ.

This clonotype was detected only a few times. The chain joins TRBV12-3 or TRBV12-4 to TRBJ2-4; D is ambiguous. Trimming took off 5 bases at V and 1 base at J, with 6 bases between the two ends. This CDR3 comprises 13 residues. The CDR3 nucleotides are TGTGCCAGCAGTGCAGCGGCCAAAAACATTCAGTACTTC. It is translated as CASSAAAKNIQYF.

This clonotype was counted only a few times. The rearrangement uses TRBV27 and TRBJ2-1; 9 nucleotides match TRBD1. CDR3 size: 16 residues. V dropped 8 bases and J dropped 2; count of bases not matched to a gene: 10. The germline V gene encodes CDR1 MNHEY and CDR2 SMNVEV (reference sequence). The CDR3 protein is CASSPLGQGAYNEQFF. The CDR3 DNA reads as TGTGCCAGCTCTCCTTTGGGACAGGGAGCCTACAATGAGCAGTTCTTC.

Only a few counts were recorded for this clonotype. The V and J genes are TRBV20-1 and TRBJ2-6, with D tentatively TRBD1 (6 bases). V shed 5 bases and J shed 0 bases, with 14 bases lying between them. CDR1 is DFQATT, CDR2 SNEGSKA, per germline (reference sequence). CDR3 size: 16 residues. CDR3 residues: CSAPWQGHSGANVLTF. The CDR3 DNA sequence: TGCAGTGCTCCGTGGCAGGGACACTCTGGGGCCAACGTCCTGACTTTC.

The CDR3 protein is CASSLGVSGGIQETQYF. The CDR3 DNA follows: TGCGCCAGCAGCTTGGGGGTTAGCGGGGGCATCCAAGAGACCCAGTACTTC. V gene TRBV5-1 combines with J gene TRBJ2-5; 9 nucleotides match TRBD2. The CDR3 runs 17 residues. V was pared by 0 bases and J by 1 base, with 7 bases of the junction left unmatched. CDR1 and CDR2 from the germline V gene are SGHRS and YFSETQ.

The chain couples TRBV12-3 or TRBV12-4 to TRBJ2-1; TRBD2 matches at 12 bases. The CDR3 spans 15 residues. V trimming: 6 bases; J trimming: 3 bases; junction bases outside the gene matches: 3. The CDR3, as DNA: TGTGCCAGCAGACAACTAGCGGGAGGCTACAATGAGCAGTTCTTC. Translated, it gives CASRQLAGGYNEQFF.